This T cell receptor (beta chain) originates from a study of OX40 agonist ivuxolimab in advanced cancers. For the study at large: Three patients, one with hepatocellular carcinoma and two with cutaneous melanoma, achieved partial responses.

The table came from immunoSEQ multiplex PCR; TCRdb's copy has only in-frame clones and leaves some out. This table holds 25,000 to 30,000 clones, about 80% found once. The CDR3 is 13 residues long. V was pared by 3 bases and J by 6 bases, with 4 bases of the junction left unmatched. Looked up from germline, CDR1 is MNHEY and CDR2 is SMNVEV (reference sequence). Systemic immunosuppression or autoimmune disease history was grounds to exclude patients. This specimen consisted of CD4+ or CD8+ T cells sorted from blood, obtained in a trial of the OX40 agonist ivuxolimab. V usage is TRBV27 and J usage is TRBJ2-7; 8 bases are shared with TRBD1. This clonotype was obtained from an adult with an advanced solid tumor such as melanoma, head and neck, liver or kidney cancer. CDR3 bases: TGTGCCAGCAGTTTTGGACAGGGCGGCGAGCAGTACTTC. Its translation is CASSFGQGGEQYF.